This T cell receptor beta chain came from a study of blood T cell repertoires in COVID-19. This clone was recorded only once. The ends were cut back, 4 bases at V and 3 bases at J, with 14 bases in the middle. Germline V gene sequence: CDR1 SGHRS, CDR2 YFSETQ. CDR3 length equals 14 residues. Original analysis: Nucleated cell number was recorded as an estimate derived from reference gene primer amplification. The assay was immunoSEQ multiplex PCR, and TCRdb's table has in-frame clones only and misses some. The V and J calls and clone size are taken from that table; D and trimming were inferred from the DNA. The sample has 300,000 or so clones; around nine tenths are singletons. Cohorts were based on clinical histories the participants reported. All exposed participants met a person with COVID-19 within 2 weeks before entering the study.

This clonotype was sampled from a woman in her forties or fifties who had been exposed to COVID-19. The rearrangement joins TRBV5-1 to TRBJ2-7; possibly TRBD2 for D (6 bases). The sample comprised PBMCs or T cells enriched from blood (not recorded which). The CDR3 spells CASSPGLGYYEQYF. The CDR3, as DNA: TGCGCCAGCAGCCCGGGACTCGGATACTACGAGCAGTACTTC.